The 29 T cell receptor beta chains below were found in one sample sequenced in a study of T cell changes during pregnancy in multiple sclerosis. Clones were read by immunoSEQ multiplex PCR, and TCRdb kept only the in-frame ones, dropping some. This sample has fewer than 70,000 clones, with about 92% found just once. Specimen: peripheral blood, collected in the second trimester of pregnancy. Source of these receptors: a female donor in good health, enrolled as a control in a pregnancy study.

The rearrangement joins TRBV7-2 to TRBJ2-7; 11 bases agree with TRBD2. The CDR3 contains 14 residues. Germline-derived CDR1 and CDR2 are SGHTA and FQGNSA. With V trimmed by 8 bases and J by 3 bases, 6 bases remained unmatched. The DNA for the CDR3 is TGTGCCAGCGCCGGTAGCGGGAGGGTCTACGAGCAGTACTTC. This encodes CASAGSGRVYEQYF.

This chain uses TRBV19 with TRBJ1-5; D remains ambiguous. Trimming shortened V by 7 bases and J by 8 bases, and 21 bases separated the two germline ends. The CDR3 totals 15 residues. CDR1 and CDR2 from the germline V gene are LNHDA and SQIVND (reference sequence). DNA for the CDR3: TGTGCCAGTACCGACCGACCGGGTCCCGGGGAGCCCCAGCATTTT. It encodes CASTDRPGPGEPQHF.

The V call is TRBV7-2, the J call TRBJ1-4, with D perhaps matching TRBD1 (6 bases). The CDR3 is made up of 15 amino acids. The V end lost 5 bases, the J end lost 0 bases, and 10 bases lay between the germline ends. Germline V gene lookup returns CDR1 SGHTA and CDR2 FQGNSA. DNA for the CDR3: TGTGCCAGCAGCCCAAGACAGGCAACTAATGAAAAACTGTTTTTT. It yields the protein CASSPRQATNEKLFF.

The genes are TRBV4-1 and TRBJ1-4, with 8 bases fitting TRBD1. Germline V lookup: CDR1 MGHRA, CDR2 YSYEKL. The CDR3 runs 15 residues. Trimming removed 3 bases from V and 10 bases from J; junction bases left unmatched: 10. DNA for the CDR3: TGCGCCAGCAGCCAGCTAGGACAGGGTCGCCGAAAACTGTTTTTT. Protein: CASSQLGQGRRKLFF.

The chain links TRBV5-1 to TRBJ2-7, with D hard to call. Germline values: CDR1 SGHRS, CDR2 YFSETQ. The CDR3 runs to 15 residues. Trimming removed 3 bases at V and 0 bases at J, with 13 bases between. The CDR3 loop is CASSSGEVGSYEQYF. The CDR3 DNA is TGCGCCAGCAGCTCCGGAGAGGTTGGCTCCTACGAGCAGTACTTC.

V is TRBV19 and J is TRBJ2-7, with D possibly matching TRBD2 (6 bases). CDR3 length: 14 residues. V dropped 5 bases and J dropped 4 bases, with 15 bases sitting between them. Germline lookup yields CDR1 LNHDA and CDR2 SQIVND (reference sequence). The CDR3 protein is CASSVTGVSYEQYF. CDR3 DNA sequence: TGTGCCAGTAGTGTCACGGGAGTAAGTTACGAGCAGTACTTC. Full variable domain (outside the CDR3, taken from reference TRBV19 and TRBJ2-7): DGGITQSPKYLFRKEGQNVTLSCEQNLNHDAMYWYRQDPGQGLRLIYYSQIVNDFQKGDIAEGYSVSREKKESFPLTVTSAQKNPTAFYLCASSVTGVSYEQYFGPGTRLTVT.

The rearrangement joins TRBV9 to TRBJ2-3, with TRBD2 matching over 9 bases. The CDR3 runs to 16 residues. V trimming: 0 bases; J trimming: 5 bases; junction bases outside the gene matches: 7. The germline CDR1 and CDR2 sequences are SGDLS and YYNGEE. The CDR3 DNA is TGTGCCAGCAGCGTAGGACGACTAGCGGCCCGAGATACGCAGTATTTT. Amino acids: CASSVGRLAARDTQYF. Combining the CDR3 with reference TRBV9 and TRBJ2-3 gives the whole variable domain DSGVTQTPKHLITATGQRVTLRCSPRSGDLSVYWYQQSLDQGLQFLIQYYNGEERAKGNILERFSAQQFPDLHSELNLSSLELGDSALYFCASSVGRLAARDTQYFGPGTRLTVL.

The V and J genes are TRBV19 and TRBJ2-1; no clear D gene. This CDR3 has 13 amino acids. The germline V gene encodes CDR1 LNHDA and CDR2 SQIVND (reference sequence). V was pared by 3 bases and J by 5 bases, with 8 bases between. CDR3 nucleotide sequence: TGTGCCAGTAGTATTCTACTGAACAATGAGCAGTTCTTC. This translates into CASSILLNNEQFF. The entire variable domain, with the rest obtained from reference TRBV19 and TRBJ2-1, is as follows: DGGITQSPKYLFRKEGQNVTLSCEQNLNHDAMYWYRQDPGQGLRLIYYSQIVNDFQKGDIAEGYSVSREKKESFPLTVTSAQKNPTAFYLCASSILLNNEQFFGPGTRLTVL.

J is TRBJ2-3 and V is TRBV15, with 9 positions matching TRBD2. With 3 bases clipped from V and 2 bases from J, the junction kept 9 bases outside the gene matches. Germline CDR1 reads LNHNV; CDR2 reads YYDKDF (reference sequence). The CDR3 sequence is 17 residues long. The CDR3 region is CATSSFPGLANTDTQYF. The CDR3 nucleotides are TGTGCCACCAGCAGCTTCCCCGGACTAGCGAACACAGATACGCAGTATTTT.

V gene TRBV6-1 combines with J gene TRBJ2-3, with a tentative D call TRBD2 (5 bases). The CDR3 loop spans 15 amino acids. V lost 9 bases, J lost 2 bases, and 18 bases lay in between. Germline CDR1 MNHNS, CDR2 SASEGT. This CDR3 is CASKKERTYTDTQYF. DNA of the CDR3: TGTGCCAGTAAGAAGGAGCGGACTTACACAGATACGCAGTATTTT.

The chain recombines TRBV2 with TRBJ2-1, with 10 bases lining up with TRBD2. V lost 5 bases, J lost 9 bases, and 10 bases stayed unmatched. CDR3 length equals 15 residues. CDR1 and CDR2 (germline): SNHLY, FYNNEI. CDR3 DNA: TGTGCCAGCAGTCGGGGGGTAGCGGGAGGTGGTGAGCAGTTCTTC. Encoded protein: CASSRGVAGGGEQFF.

The CDR3, as DNA: TGTGCCAGCAGTGGTAACAGGGGGGGGACAGATACGCAGTATTTT. It translates to CASSGNRGGTDTQYF. The chain uses TRBV2 and TRBJ2-3, with a tentative D call TRBD1 (8 bases). V gave up 4 bases and J gave up 3 bases, with 14 bases separating them. The CDR3 totals 15 residues. CDR1 is SNHLY and CDR2 is FYNNEI in the germline V gene.

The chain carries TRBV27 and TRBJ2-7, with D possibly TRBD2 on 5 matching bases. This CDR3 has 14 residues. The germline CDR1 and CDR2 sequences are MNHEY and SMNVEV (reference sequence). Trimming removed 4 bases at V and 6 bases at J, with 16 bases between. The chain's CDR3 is CASSSMRGLREQYF. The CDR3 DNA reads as TGTGCCAGCAGTTCGATGAGAGGGCTTCGCGAGCAGTACTTC.

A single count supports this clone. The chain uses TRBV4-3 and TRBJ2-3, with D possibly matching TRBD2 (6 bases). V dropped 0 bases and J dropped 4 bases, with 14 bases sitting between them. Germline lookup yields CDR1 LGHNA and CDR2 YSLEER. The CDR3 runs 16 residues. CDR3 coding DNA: TGCGCCAGCAGCCAAGATGAGGGTTGGGGGGCAGATACGCAGTATTTT. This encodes CASSQDEGWGADTQYF.

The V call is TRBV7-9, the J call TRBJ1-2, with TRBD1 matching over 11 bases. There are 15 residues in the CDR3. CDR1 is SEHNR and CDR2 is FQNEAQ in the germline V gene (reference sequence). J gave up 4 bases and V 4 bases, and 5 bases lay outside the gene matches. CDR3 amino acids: CASSSTGTGGYGYTF. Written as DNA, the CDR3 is TGTGCCAGCAGCTCCACCGGGACAGGGGGCTATGGCTACACCTTC. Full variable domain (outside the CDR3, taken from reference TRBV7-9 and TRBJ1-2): DTGVSQNPRHKITKRGQNVTFRCDPISEHNRLYWYRQTLGQGPEFLTYFQNEAQLEKSRLLSDRFSAERPKGSFSTLEIQRTEQGDSAMYLCASSSTGTGGYGYTFGSGTRLTVV.

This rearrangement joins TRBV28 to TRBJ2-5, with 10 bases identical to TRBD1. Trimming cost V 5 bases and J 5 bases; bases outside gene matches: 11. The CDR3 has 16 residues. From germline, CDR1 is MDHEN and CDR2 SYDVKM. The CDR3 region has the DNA TGTGCCAGCAGTAATAGGGACAGGGGCTCCAGGGAGACCCAGTACTTC. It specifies CASSNRDRGSRETQYF.

The CDR3: CASSSRVVSSLEEQFF. The DNA for the CDR3 is TGTGCCAGCAGCTCCCGAGTCGTTAGCTCACTTGAGGAGCAGTTCTTC. The gene calls are TRBV7-9 and TRBJ2-1; no clear D. Germline CDR1 and CDR2: SEHNR and FQNEAQ (reference sequence). This CDR3 is built from 16 residues. V was shortened by 4 bases and J by 10 bases, with 23 bases between the two germline ends.

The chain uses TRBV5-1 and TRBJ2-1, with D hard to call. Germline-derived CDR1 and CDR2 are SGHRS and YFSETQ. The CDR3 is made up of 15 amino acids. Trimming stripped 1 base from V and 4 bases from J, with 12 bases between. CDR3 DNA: TGCGCCAGCAGCTTGAGTGGCGGAACTTACAATGAGCAGTTCTTC. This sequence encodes CASSLSGGTYNEQFF.

CDR3 bases: TGCGCCAGCAGCCAAGGGAGCGGGGACTTAAGTGAGCAGTTCTTC. This sequence encodes CASSQGSGDLSEQFF. The rearrangement joins TRBV4-3 to TRBJ2-1, with 7 bases matching TRBD2. V dropped 1 base and J dropped 9; count of bases not matched to a gene: 9. Germline CDR1 LGHNA, CDR2 YSLEER. The CDR3 runs 15 residues.

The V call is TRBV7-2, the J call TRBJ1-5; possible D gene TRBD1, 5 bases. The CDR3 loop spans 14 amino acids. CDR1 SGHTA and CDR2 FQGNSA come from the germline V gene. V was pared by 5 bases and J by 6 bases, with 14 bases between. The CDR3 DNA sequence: TGTGCCAGCAGCCCCTACGGGGGAAGTCAGCCCCAGCATTTT. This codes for CASSPYGGSQPQHF. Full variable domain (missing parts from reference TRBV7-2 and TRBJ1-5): GAGVSQSPSNKVTEKGKDVELRCDPISGHTALYWYRQSLGQGLEFLIYFQGNSAPDKSGLPSDRFSAERTGGSVSTLTIQRTQQEDSAVYLCASSPYGGSQPQHFGDGTRLSIL.

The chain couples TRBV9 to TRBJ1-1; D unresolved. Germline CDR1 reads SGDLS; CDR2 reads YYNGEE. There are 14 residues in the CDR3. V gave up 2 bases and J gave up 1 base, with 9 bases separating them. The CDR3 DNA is TGTGCCAGCAGCGTCGGACTCACGAACACTGAAGCTTTCTTT. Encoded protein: CASSVGLTNTEAFF.

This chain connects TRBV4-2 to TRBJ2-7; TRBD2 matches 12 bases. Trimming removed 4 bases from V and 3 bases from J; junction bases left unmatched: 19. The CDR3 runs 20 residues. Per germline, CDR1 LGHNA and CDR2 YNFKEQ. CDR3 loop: CASSRWVGGLAGTADYEQYF. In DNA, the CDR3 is TGTGCCAGCAGCCGATGGGTCGGGGGACTAGCGGGTACCGCTGACTACGAGCAGTACTTC.

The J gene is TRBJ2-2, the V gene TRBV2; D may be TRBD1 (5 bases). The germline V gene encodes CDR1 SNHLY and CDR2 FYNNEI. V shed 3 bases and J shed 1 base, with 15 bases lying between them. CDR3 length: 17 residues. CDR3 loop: CASSEPDKGLNTGELFF. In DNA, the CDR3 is TGTGCCAGCAGTGAGCCTGACAAGGGGCTGAACACCGGGGAGCTGTTTTTT.

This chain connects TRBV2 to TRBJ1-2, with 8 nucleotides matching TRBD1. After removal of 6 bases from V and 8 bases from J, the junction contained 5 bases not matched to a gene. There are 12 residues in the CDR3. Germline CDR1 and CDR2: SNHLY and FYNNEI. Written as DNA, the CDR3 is TGTGCCAGCAGCGGGACAGGCGAGGGCTACACCTTC. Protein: CASSGTGEGYTF.

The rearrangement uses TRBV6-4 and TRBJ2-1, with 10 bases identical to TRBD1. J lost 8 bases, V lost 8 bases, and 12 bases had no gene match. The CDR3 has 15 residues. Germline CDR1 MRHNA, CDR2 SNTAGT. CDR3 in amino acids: CASRTGGEGHHEQFF. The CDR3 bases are TGTGCCAGCCGGACAGGGGGGGAGGGCCACCATGAGCAGTTCTTC.

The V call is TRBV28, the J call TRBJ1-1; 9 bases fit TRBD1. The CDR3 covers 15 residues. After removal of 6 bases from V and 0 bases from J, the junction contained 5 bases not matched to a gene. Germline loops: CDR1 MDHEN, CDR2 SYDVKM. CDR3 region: CASRGGDRVNTEAFF. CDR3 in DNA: TGTGCCAGCAGGGGGGGGGACAGGGTGAACACTGAAGCTTTCTTT.

CDR3 DNA: TGTGCGACAGGGGGACCCTCCTACGAGCAGTACTTC. Protein sequence: CATGGPSYEQYF. V usage is TRBV30 and J usage is TRBJ2-7, with 9 bases fitting TRBD1. Germline V CDR1 and CDR2: GTSNPN, SVGIG (reference sequence). The CDR3 spans 12 residues. The variable domain in full, completed from reference TRBV30 and TRBJ2-7, reads SQTIHQWPATLVQPVGSPLSLECTVEGTSNPNLYWYRQAAGRGLQLLFYSVGIGQISSEVPQNLSASRPQDRQFILSSKKLLLSDSGFYLCATGGPSYEQYFGPGTRLTVT.

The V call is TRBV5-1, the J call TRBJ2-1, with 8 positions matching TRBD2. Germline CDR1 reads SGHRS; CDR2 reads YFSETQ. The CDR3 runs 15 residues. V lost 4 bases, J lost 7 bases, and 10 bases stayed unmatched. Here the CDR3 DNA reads TGCGCCAGCAGCCGGGGACTAGGCTTCGAGAATGAGCAGTTCTTC. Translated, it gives CASSRGLGFENEQFF.

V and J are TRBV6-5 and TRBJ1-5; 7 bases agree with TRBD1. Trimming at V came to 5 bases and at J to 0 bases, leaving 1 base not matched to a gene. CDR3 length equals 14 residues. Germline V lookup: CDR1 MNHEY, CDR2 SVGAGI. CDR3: CASSRDSSNQPQHF. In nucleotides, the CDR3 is TGTGCCAGCAGTAGGGACAGTAGCAATCAGCCCCAGCATTTT.